This T cell receptor (beta chain) was profiled in a study of low-dose radiotherapy and immunotherapy resistance in tumors. Overall study: It was 1 Gy per fraction every two weeks that Cohort 2 received, adding up to 13 Gy over 26 weeks. On an every-two-weeks schedule, patients received intravenous nivolumab 240 mg, along with ipilimumab 1 mg/kg every six weeks.

CDR3 length: 15 residues. Germline lookup yields CDR1 DFQATT and CDR2 SNEGSKA (reference sequence). V lost 3 bases, J lost 2 bases, and 9 bases stayed unmatched. Time point defined: before trial treatment. Patients eligible had advanced solid tumors without tumor-infiltrating lymphocytes. This clonotype has a count of ten or more. Both TCRalpha and TCRbeta chains were reverse transcribed with V-gene-specific primers. Amplification, which lasted roughly 20 PCR cycles, used a constant-region primer and V-primer adapter to amplify TCRs. One entry per CDR3 protein results from TCRdb running MiXCR on the reads. This table has roughly 39,000 distinct CDR3 sequences, roughly 31% appearing once.

This specimen consisted of PBMCs, obtained before treatment. This sequence joins TRBV20-1 and TRBJ2-7; 8 bases agree with TRBD2. The sequence derives from a male donor with gallbladder cancer. DNA of the CDR3: TGCAGTGCTAGCTCTTTAGCGGGGCATACCTACGAGCAGTACTTC. Protein sequence: CSASSLAGHTYEQYF.